The 26 T cell receptor beta chains in this list originate from one sample, sequenced in a study of control samples from healthy donors and cancer patients. The repertoire was sequenced with immunoSEQ multiplex PCR; TCRdb's copy has only in-frame clones and lacks some. The sample consists of 73,000 or so clones, about 88% of them appearing once. The sequencing sample was made of blood. Source of these receptors: a woman between 50 and 59 years old in good health.

The V and J genes are TRBV28 and TRBJ2-1, with 7 bases aligning to TRBD1. There are 15 residues in the CDR3. Germline loops: CDR1 MDHEN, CDR2 SYDVKM. After removal of 6 bases from V and 8 bases from J, the junction contained 13 bases not matched to a gene. The CDR3 sequence: CASSPTDRASDEQFF. The DNA of the CDR3 is TGTGCCAGCAGCCCCACAGACAGGGCAAGCGATGAGCAGTTCTTC.

The rearrangement joins TRBV30 to TRBJ1-2; no clear D. V was shortened by 0 bases and J by 5 bases, with 10 bases between the two germline ends. The CDR3 totals 13 residues. Germline-derived CDR1 and CDR2 are GTSNPN and SVGIG (reference sequence). CDR3 sequence (DNA): TGTGCCTGGAGTGTATCCCAGGAGTATGGCTACACCTTC. This gives the protein CAWSVSQEYGYTF.

V gene TRBV19 combines with J gene TRBJ2-1, with 8 positions matching TRBD2. V lost 1 base to trimming and J lost 3 bases; unmatched junction nucleotides: 5. This CDR3 region has 16 residues. CDR1 is LNHDA and CDR2 is SQIVND in the germline V gene (reference sequence). The CDR3, as DNA: TGTGCCAGTAGTATAGGGACTAGCCGCTACTACAATGAGCAGTTCTTC. This gives the protein CASSIGTSRYYNEQFF.

The J gene is TRBJ2-2, the V gene TRBV6-4; the match to TRBD1 covers 11 bases. J gave up 9 bases and V 6 bases, and 6 bases lay outside the gene matches. Germline CDR1 reads MRHNA; CDR2 reads SNTAGT. There are 14 residues in the CDR3. The CDR3 loop reads CASSPGQGERELFF. The DNA for the CDR3 is TGTGCCAGCAGCCCGGGACAGGGGGAACGGGAGCTGTTTTTT.

The V call is TRBV4-1, the J call TRBJ1-5; D ambiguous. Trimming took 3 bases from V and 7 from J, leaving 13 bases between them. The CDR3 is 14 amino acids. Germline CDR1 reads MGHRA; CDR2 reads YSYEKL. CDR3 amino acids: CASSQSPIGQPQHF. CDR3 in DNA: TGCGCCAGCAGCCAGAGTCCAATTGGGCAGCCCCAGCATTTT.

The chain joins TRBV16 to TRBJ1-6; D is possibly TRBD1 (5 bases). Trimming pared 1 base from V and 8 bases from J, leaving 12 bases between. This CDR3 spans 15 amino acids. CDR1 is KGHSY and CDR2 is FQNENV in the germline V gene. CDR3 in amino acids: CASSQFGDEDSPLHF. The CDR3 DNA is TGTGCCAGCAGCCAATTCGGGGACGAGGATTCACCCCTCCACTTT.

The gene calls are TRBV4-2 and TRBJ2-1, with a possible D match to TRBD2 (5 bases). Trimming removed 0 bases from V and 7 bases from J, with 19 bases in between. The CDR3 runs 17 residues. The germline V gene has CDR1 LGHNA and CDR2 YNFKEQ. The chain's CDR3 is CASSQDLQRSRGNEQFF. DNA of the CDR3: TGTGCCAGCAGCCAAGATTTGCAGCGGAGTAGAGGGAATGAGCAGTTCTTC.

The chain carries TRBV4-1 and TRBJ1-4; 8 bases map to TRBD1. The CDR3 consists of 15 residues. V trimming: 3 bases; J trimming: 8 bases; junction bases outside the gene matches: 8. Germline values: CDR1 MGHRA, CDR2 YSYEKL. In DNA, the CDR3 is TGCGCCAGCAGCCAGACAGGGGTTATAGACGAAAAACTGTTTTTT. Translating gives CASSQTGVIDEKLFF.

CDR3 amino acids: CAWSPTGLPGNTIYF. CDR3 DNA sequence: TGTGCCTGGAGTCCAACGGGACTCCCTGGAAACACCATATATTTT. This chain joins TRBV30 and TRBJ1-3; a weak D match, TRBD1 (5 bases). V lost 2 bases and J lost 2, with 13 bases in between. This CDR3 comprises 15 residues. From germline, CDR1 is GTSNPN and CDR2 SVGIG (reference sequence).

Concerning this clone: This sample also contains other DNA sequences that code for the same CDR3. The chain combines TRBV7-9 with TRBJ2-3; D call uncertain. CDR1 is SEHNR and CDR2 is FQNEAQ in the germline V gene (reference sequence). This CDR3 has 11 residues. Deletions cut 5 bases from V and 3 bases from J, with 3 bases between. The CDR3 DNA reads TGTGCCAGCAGCAATACAGATACGCAGTATTTT. It is translated as CASSNTDTQYF.

DNA of the CDR3: TGTGCCTGTTCCGGACTTCCCGGGGGGGAGCTGTTTTTT. Translating gives CACSGLPGGELFF. This chain links TRBV30 with TRBJ2-2; a possible D gene is TRBD2 (5 bases). Trimming removed 6 bases from V and 8 bases from J, with 16 bases in between. Germline V gene sequence: CDR1 GTSNPN, CDR2 SVGIG (reference sequence). The CDR3 runs 13 residues.

The chain has TRBV7-9 and TRBJ1-2, with 8 nucleotides matching TRBD1. The junction had 10 bases not matched to a gene; V was cut back by 2 bases and J by 2 bases. This CDR3 comprises 17 residues. Germline V CDR1 and CDR2: SEHNR, FQNEAQ (reference sequence). The CDR3 DNA reads TGTGCCAGCAGCTTATCGGGCAGGGGGCTAAGAAACTATGGCTACACCTTC. It encodes CASSLSGRGLRNYGYTF. The whole variable domain, remainder taken from reference TRBV7-9 and TRBJ1-2, is DTGVSQNPRHKITKRGQNVTFRCDPISEHNRLYWYRQTLGQGPEFLTYFQNEAQLEKSRLLSDRFSAERPKGSFSTLEIQRTEQGDSAMYLCASSLSGRGLRNYGYTFGSGTRLTVV.

This clone was counted a single time. V usage is TRBV6-5 and J usage is TRBJ2-3, with D possibly TRBD1 on 6 matching bases. V lost 6 bases and J 0 bases, leaving 13 bases between the germline ends. CDR3 length: 15 amino acids. Germline V gives CDR1 MNHEY, CDR2 SVGAGI. The CDR3 bases are TGTGCCAGCAGAGCAGCGGACAGTAGCACAGATACGCAGTATTTT. It yields the protein CASRAADSSTDTQYF.

This clone was seen once. The chain carries TRBV25-1 and TRBJ1-1; a weak D match, TRBD1 (5 bases). Germline V gene data show CDR1 as MGHDK and CDR2 as SYGVNS. The CDR3 runs to 13 residues. Trimming stripped 1 base from V and 7 bases from J, with 10 bases between. CDR3 in amino acids: CASSESGHLEAFF. As DNA, the CDR3 is TGTGCCAGCAGTGAATCAGGACACCTTGAAGCTTTCTTT.

This sequence joins TRBV2 and TRBJ1-1, with 7 bases that match TRBD1. The CDR3 length is 13 residues. The V gene end was trimmed by 5 bases and the J gene end by 3 bases; junction bases not matched to a gene: 3. CDR1 is SNHLY, CDR2 FYNNEI, per germline. The CDR3 loop is CASSTDRDTEAFF. CDR3 nucleotide sequence: TGTGCCAGCAGTACCGACAGGGACACTGAAGCTTTCTTT.

CDR3 sequence: CAWSRNTQETQYF. CDR3 coding DNA: TGTGCCTGGAGTCGGAACACTCAAGAGACCCAGTACTTC. This chain connects TRBV30 to TRBJ2-5; no clear D gene. Germline loops: CDR1 GTSNPN, CDR2 SVGIG (reference sequence). This CDR3 has 13 amino acids. Trimming cost V 2 bases and J 2 bases, with 9 bases left between them.

This chain connects TRBV28 to TRBJ2-3; 7 bases fit TRBD2. Trimming took 6 bases from V and 0 from J; bases not matched to a gene: 9. Germline V CDR1 and CDR2: MDHEN, SYDVKM. CDR3 size: 16 residues. The CDR3 region is CASSPLAETSTDTQYF. The CDR3 nucleotides are TGTGCCAGCAGCCCCCTAGCGGAGACTAGCACAGATACGCAGTATTTT.

The rearrangement uses TRBV5-6 and TRBJ2-7; a weak D match, TRBD2 (5 bases). Germline CDR1 reads SGHDT; CDR2 reads YYEEEE. Trimming removed 4 bases at V and 4 bases at J, with 18 bases between. This CDR3 is built from 15 residues. The CDR3 spells CASSRALHGEYEQYF. DNA for the CDR3: TGTGCCAGCAGCCGAGCCCTACACGGGGAATACGAGCAGTACTTC.

V and J are TRBV30 and TRBJ2-6, with TRBD2 identical over 9 bases. The germline V gene encodes CDR1 GTSNPN and CDR2 SVGIG (reference sequence). The CDR3 is made up of 16 amino acids. Trimming at V came to 8 bases and at J to 3 bases, leaving 11 bases not matched to a gene. The CDR3 DNA is TGTGCCAGTAGCGGGAGCGGGTCATTTGGGGCCAACGTCCTGACTTTC. It codes for CASSGSGSFGANVLTF. Full variable domain (rest looked up from reference TRBV30 and TRBJ2-6): SQTIHQWPATLVQPVGSPLSLECTVEGTSNPNLYWYRQAAGRGLQLLFYSVGIGQISSEVPQNLSASRPQDRQFILSSKKLLLSDSGFYLCASSGSGSFGANVLTFGAGSRLTVL.

The chain recombines TRBV4-1 with TRBJ2-7; D call uncertain. Germline lookup yields CDR1 MGHRA and CDR2 YSYEKL. Trimming removed 1 base from V and 9 bases from J, with 19 bases in between. The CDR3 is 15 residues long. The CDR3 is CASSQARAALVSQYF. CDR3 nucleotide sequence: TGCGCCAGCAGCCAAGCCCGCGCCGCTTTAGTATCGCAGTACTTC.

This clone has more than one count but fewer than ten. This rearrangement joins TRBV12-3 or TRBV12-4 to TRBJ2-7; no reliable D call. The CDR3 loop spans 13 amino acids. Trimming cost V 3 bases and J 6 bases, with 12 bases left between them. CDR3 coding DNA: TGTGCCAGCAGTTTCGCAGGAATTCGCGAGCAGTACTTC. Translated, it gives CASSFAGIREQYF.

The chain links TRBV13 to TRBJ2-7, with D perhaps matching TRBD1 or TRBD2 (5 bases each). V was clipped by 2 bases and J by 4 bases, with 21 bases between them. This CDR3 is built from 17 residues. The V gene's germline CDR1 is PRHDT and CDR2 FYEKMQ (reference sequence). DNA of the CDR3: TGTGCCAGCAGCTTAATGTTTGGGGCGAGGGGAAATTACGAGCAGTACTTC. It yields the protein CASSLMFGARGNYEQYF.

The genes are TRBV28 and TRBJ1-5, with D possibly TRBD1 on 5 matching bases. CDR1 MDHEN and CDR2 SYDVKM come from the germline V gene. This CDR3 has 15 amino acids. Trimming stripped 6 bases from V and 4 bases from J, with 16 bases between. The chain's CDR3 is CASRNTGRGNQPQHF. CDR3 DNA sequence: TGTGCCAGCAGGAACACAGGTCGGGGAAATCAGCCCCAGCATTTT.

The V and J genes are TRBV19 and TRBJ1-2; no clear D. Germline CDR1 reads LNHDA; CDR2 reads SQIVND (reference sequence). The CDR3 totals 11 residues. V lost 6 bases and J lost 8, with 10 bases in between. The CDR3 here is CASSYSVGYTF. The CDR3 coding sequence is TGTGCCAGTAGCTATTCTGTCGGCTACACCTTC.

The V call is TRBV3-1 (or the pseudogene TRBV3-2), the J call TRBJ2-1, with D tentatively TRBD1 or TRBD2 (7 bases each). Germline CDR1 is LGHDT and CDR2 is YNNKEL (reference sequence). CDR3 length: 18 residues. The V gene lost 0 bases and the J gene lost 2 bases, with 17 bases spanning the gap. CDR3 sequence: CASSQDRSGGGTYNEQFF. The CDR3 DNA is TGTGCCAGCAGCCAAGATAGGTCAGGGGGGGGTACCTACAATGAGCAGTTCTTC.

The chain links TRBV19 to TRBJ2-7; perhaps TRBD2 as D (5 bases). V was pared by 3 bases and J by 6 bases, with 12 bases between. This CDR3 has 13 residues. Germline-derived CDR1 and CDR2 are LNHDA and SQIVND (reference sequence). The CDR3 nucleotides are TGTGCCAGTAGTATCAAAGGCGGGTCCGAGCAGTACTTC. This gives the protein CASSIKGGSEQYF.